This T cell receptor (beta chain) stems from a study of PD-1 blockade in classical Hodgkin lymphoma. Study-level points and caveats: Reported baseline diversity: healthy donors highest, relapsed/refractory patients lowest.

The CDR3 covers 12 residues. Trimming removed 6 bases at V and 0 bases at J, with 5 bases between. Per the germline V gene, CDR1 is MDHEN and CDR2 is SYDVKM. Repertoires were generated with immunoSEQ multiplex PCR, while TCRdb's copy carries only in-frame clones and drops some. The sample contains about 110,000 clones, 70% to 90% of which appear only once. This clone was observed a few times. The antigen remains unidentified. All patients relapsed after autologous stem cell transplantation, and brentuximab vedotin exposure varied. This clonotype was sampled from a human donor with classical Hodgkin lymphoma. The chain links TRBV28 to TRBJ2-5, with a weak D call TRBD1 (5 bases). The specimen comprised peripheral blood mononuclear cells (PBMCs), sampled before the second cycle of nivolumab. CDR3 coding DNA: TGTGCCAGCAGAGGGGACCAAGAGACCCAGTACTTC. Translating gives CASRGDQETQYF.